The next 17 T cell receptor beta chains were all read from a single sample in a study of long-term antiretroviral therapy in people with HIV. Version v3.0 of the immunoSEQ assay ran at survey level. Data came from immunoSEQ multiplex PCR; TCRdb stores just in-frame clones and leaves some out. The sample has 35,000 or so clones, around 85% seen once. Sequenced material: unsorted PBMCs, taken 2.2 years after starting antiretroviral therapy. These TCRs come from a man between 18 and 29 years old with HIV.

This chain uses TRBV5-4 with TRBJ2-3, with 8 nucleotides matching TRBD2. Per the germline V gene, CDR1 is SGHNT and CDR2 is YYREEE (reference sequence). J gave up 3 bases and V 1 base, and 7 bases lay outside the gene matches. The CDR3 length is 16 residues. The CDR3 protein is CASSLRVAGQTDTQYF. In DNA form, the CDR3 reads TGTGCCAGCAGCTTGAGGGTAGCGGGGCAGACAGATACGCAGTATTTT.

The chain uses TRBV6-5 and TRBJ2-7; a possible D gene is TRBD2 (5 bases). The CDR3 is 12 amino acids. V was pared by 10 bases and J by 0 bases, with 10 bases between. Germline lookup yields CDR1 MNHEY and CDR2 SVGAGI. CDR3 region: CATSRDSYEQYF. The CDR3 DNA reads as TGTGCCACGTCCCGGGACTCCTACGAGCAGTACTTC.

The V call is TRBV18, the J call TRBJ2-7, with TRBD1 matching 7 bases. Germline values: CDR1 KGHSH, CDR2 LQKENI. Unmatched junction bases numbered 9, after V lost 3 bases and J lost 7 bases. The CDR3 spans 14 residues. The CDR3 is CASSPGDRAGEQYF. In nucleotides, the CDR3 is TGTGCCAGCTCACCGGGTGACAGGGCTGGTGAGCAGTACTTC.

The chain employs TRBV7-9 and TRBJ2-3; 12 bases are a match to TRBD2. Germline V CDR1 and CDR2: SEHNR, FQNEAQ (reference sequence). The CDR3 is 16 residues long. J gave up 4 bases and V 0 bases, and 2 bases lay outside the gene matches. CDR3 amino acids: CASSLALAGGPDTQYF. As DNA, the CDR3 is TGTGCCAGCAGCTTAGCGCTAGCGGGAGGGCCAGATACGCAGTATTTT.

The J gene is TRBJ2-1, the V gene TRBV7-6; 9 nucleotides agree with TRBD2. After removal of 0 bases from V and 3 bases from J, the junction contained 3 bases not matched to a gene. The V gene's germline CDR1 is SGHVS and CDR2 FNYEAQ. CDR3 size: 16 residues. CDR3 bases: TGTGCCAGCAGCTTAGCGACAGCGGGGGGCTACAATGAGCAGTTCTTC. It encodes CASSLATAGGYNEQFF.

The CDR3 reads CASSLLAGGTYNEQFF. The CDR3 nucleotides are TGTGCCAGCAGCCTGCTAGCGGGGGGGACTTACAATGAGCAGTTCTTC. This chain connects TRBV7-9 to TRBJ2-1, with TRBD2 identical over 12 bases. The CDR3 has 16 residues. CDR1 is SEHNR, CDR2 FQNEAQ, per germline (reference sequence). With 5 bases clipped from V and 4 bases from J, the junction kept 6 bases outside the gene matches.

The chain is built from TRBV30 and TRBJ2-5, with 12 bases aligning to TRBD2. The CDR3 is made up of 15 amino acids. J lost 5 bases, V lost 2 bases, and 6 bases had no gene match. Germline CDR1 and CDR2: GTSNPN and SVGIG (reference sequence). The CDR3 loop reads CAWSRASGRDETQYF. DNA for the CDR3: TGTGCCTGGAGTAGGGCTAGCGGGAGGGATGAGACCCAGTACTTC.

The rearrangement links TRBV6-5 to TRBJ2-5; possible D gene TRBD1, 6 bases. CDR1 MNHEY and CDR2 SVGAGI come from the germline V gene. The CDR3 covers 15 residues. V shed 5 bases and J shed 5 bases, with 18 bases lying between them. The CDR3 coding sequence is TGTGCCAGCAGTCTCCTCTCAGGGGTTTCGGAGACCCAGTACTTC. Translation: CASSLLSGVSETQYF.

The chain joins TRBV19 to TRBJ1-5; possible D gene TRBD1, 5 bases. The CDR3 contains 13 residues. CDR1 is LNHDA, CDR2 SQIVND, per germline (reference sequence). The ends were cut back, 0 bases at V and 8 bases at J, with 8 bases in the middle. The CDR3 reads CASSIDSGKPQHF. The CDR3 DNA reads TGTGCCAGTAGTATAGATTCAGGGAAGCCCCAGCATTTT.

This clone was counted between two and nine times. V and J are TRBV6-1 and TRBJ1-5, with D possibly being TRBD1 (5 bases). Germline V gives CDR1 MNHNS, CDR2 SASEGT. The CDR3 length is 15 residues. Trimming pared 5 bases from V and 0 bases from J, leaving 11 bases between. The CDR3 DNA follows: TGTGCCAGCAGTCGAGGGGAGTATAGCAATCAGCCCCAGCATTTT. This encodes CASSRGEYSNQPQHF.

This chain uses TRBV11-2 with TRBJ2-2; D might be TRBD2 (7 bases). Trimming stripped 1 base from V and 4 bases from J, with 16 bases between. The CDR3 consists of 17 residues. The V gene's germline CDR1 is SGHAT and CDR2 FQNNGV. The DNA of the CDR3 is TGTGCCAGCAGCTTAGGAGGGGGGGGCCTCCTCACCGGGGAGCTGTTTTTT. It specifies CASSLGGGGLLTGELFF.

The rearrangement uses TRBV5-4 and TRBJ2-5; D gene ambiguous. Germline V gene data show CDR1 as SGHNT and CDR2 as YYREEE (reference sequence). The CDR3 length is 15 residues. Trimming took 4 bases from V and 3 from J, leaving 16 bases between them. CDR3: CASSPAGGPKETQYF. CDR3 nucleotides: TGTGCCAGCAGCCCCGCCGGCGGACCAAAAGAGACCCAGTACTTC.

The chain employs TRBV2 and TRBJ2-3, with 9 bases lining up with TRBD2. V was clipped by 6 bases and J by 1 base; unmatched bases: 14. CDR1 SNHLY and CDR2 FYNNEI come from the germline V gene. This CDR3 spans 18 amino acids. The CDR3 protein is CASRGVLRGGLGTDTQYF. Here the CDR3 DNA reads TGTGCCAGCAGGGGGGTTTTGCGGGGGGGACTCGGCACAGATACGCAGTATTTT.

The CDR3 DNA reads TGCGCCAGCAGCTCCAGGTCCGGGGCCAACGTCCTGACTTTC. Protein product: CASSSRSGANVLTF. This rearrangement joins TRBV5-1 to TRBJ2-6; no definite D call. Germline CDR1 is SGHRS and CDR2 is YFSETQ. V lost 3 bases and J 4 bases, leaving 8 bases between the germline ends. The CDR3 has 14 amino acids.

The count of this clone is one. This rearrangement joins TRBV5-6 to TRBJ2-7; possibly TRBD2 for D (6 bases). This CDR3 spans 15 amino acids. Germline V gene lookup returns CDR1 SGHDT and CDR2 YYEEEE. The germline V and J ends were trimmed by 2 bases and 4 bases, with 16 bases remaining between them. CDR3: CASSFGRGSRYEQYF. CDR3 nucleotide sequence: TGTGCCAGCAGCTTCGGACGGGGGAGTAGGTACGAGCAGTACTTC.

The chain carries TRBV29-1 and TRBJ1-2; D gene uncertain. The length of the CDR3 is 13 residues. CDR1 and CDR2 from the germline V gene are SQVTM and ANQGSEA. Trimming cost V 3 bases and J 4 bases, with 12 bases left between them. CDR3 region: CSVDPDGFYGYTF. The CDR3 DNA follows: TGCAGCGTTGACCCGGACGGGTTCTATGGCTACACCTTC.

This chain connects TRBV30 to TRBJ1-4, with D possibly matching TRBD1 (6 bases). Deletions cut 1 base from V and 8 bases from J, with 11 bases between. The germline V gene encodes CDR1 GTSNPN and CDR2 SVGIG (reference sequence). The CDR3 sequence is 13 residues long. The CDR3 nucleotides read TGTGCCTGGAGTGGCCAGGGGCGCGAAAAACTGTTTTTT. Translating it yields CAWSGQGREKLFF.